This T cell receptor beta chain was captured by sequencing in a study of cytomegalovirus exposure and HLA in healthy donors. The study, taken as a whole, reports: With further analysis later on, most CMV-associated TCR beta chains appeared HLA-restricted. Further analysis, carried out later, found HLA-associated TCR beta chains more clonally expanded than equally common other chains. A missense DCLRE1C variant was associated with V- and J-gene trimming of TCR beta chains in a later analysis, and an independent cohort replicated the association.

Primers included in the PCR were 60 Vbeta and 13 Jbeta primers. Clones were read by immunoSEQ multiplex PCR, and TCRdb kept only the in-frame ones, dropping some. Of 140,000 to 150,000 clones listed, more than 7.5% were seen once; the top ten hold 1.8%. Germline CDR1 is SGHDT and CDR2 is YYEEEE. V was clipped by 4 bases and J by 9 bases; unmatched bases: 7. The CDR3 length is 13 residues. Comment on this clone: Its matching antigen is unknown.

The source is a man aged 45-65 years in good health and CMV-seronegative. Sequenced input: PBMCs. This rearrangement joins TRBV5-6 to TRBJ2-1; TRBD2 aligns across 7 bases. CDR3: CASSPPGGVEQFF. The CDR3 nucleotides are TGTGCCAGCAGCCCGCCGGGGGGTGTTGAGCAGTTCTTC. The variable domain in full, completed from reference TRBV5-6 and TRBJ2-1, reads DAGVTQSPTHLIKTRGQQVTLRCSPKSGHDTVSWYQQALGQGPQFIFQYYEEEERQRGNFPDRFSGHQFPNYSSELNVNALLLGDSALYLCASSPPGGVEQFFGPGTRLTVL.